This T cell receptor beta chain was sequenced during a study of patients and donors after allogeneic stem cell transplantation. This clonotype has only a few counts. TCRdb re-called the RT-PCR reads with MiXCR, one entry per CDR3 protein. The sample has around 200,000 distinct CDR3 sequences; around 40% are singletons. The sequence came from a human donor who was either an allogeneic HSCT recipient or a stem cell or donor lymphocyte infusion donor (not recorded which). It is not recorded whose cells these are; they may come from a transplant donor. The source material was blood, either unsorted or a sorted T cell fraction (not recorded which).

The CDR3 protein is CASSNKGTANQPQHF. In DNA, the CDR3 is TGTGCCAGCTCAAATAAGGGGACAGCTAATCAGCCCCAGCATTTT. The chain links TRBV7-9 to TRBJ1-5, with TRBD1 matching over 7 bases. CDR1 is SEHNR and CDR2 is FQNEAQ in the germline V gene (reference sequence). CDR3 length: 15 residues. V trimming: 8 bases; J trimming: 4 bases; junction bases outside the gene matches: 11. Based on the CDR3 plus reference TRBV7-9 and TRBJ1-5, the full variable domain is DTGVSQNPRHKITKRGQNVTFRCDPISEHNRLYWYRQTLGQGPEFLTYFQNEAQLEKSRLLSDRFSAERPKGSFSTLEIQRTEQGDSAMYLCASSNKGTANQPQHFGDGTRLSIL.